This T cell receptor (beta chain) originates from a study of blood T cell repertoires in COVID-19. Turning to the study itself: The analysed material was cDNA or gDNA that came from T cells, B-cell-depleted T cells, or PBMCs.

In the authors' methods: Quantification of nucleated cells was approximated via reference gene primer amplification. Here immunoSEQ multiplex PCR was the method, and the copy in TCRdb shows in-frame clones only, minus some. V and J calls and clone size are as listed in that table; D and trimming were resolved from the DNA. The data show over 350,000 clones, 80% to 90% seen once. CDR1 is SGHAT, CDR2 FQNNGV, per germline. The CDR3 sequence is 14 residues long. Trimming removed 5 bases at V and 4 bases at J, with 14 bases between. Participants came from fewer than 25 US areas, aged roughly 18 to 89 years. Clinical histories supplied by participants themselves formed the basis of cohort assignment.

The chain couples TRBV11-2 to TRBJ1-2; maybe TRBD1 (6 bases). The source material was PBMCs or T cells enriched from blood (not recorded which). The TCR comes from a woman between 50 and 59 years old who had recovered from COVID-19. The CDR3 DNA is TGTGCCAGCAGCCACCAGGGGTCCACCTATGGCTACACCTTC. This encodes CASSHQGSTYGYTF.